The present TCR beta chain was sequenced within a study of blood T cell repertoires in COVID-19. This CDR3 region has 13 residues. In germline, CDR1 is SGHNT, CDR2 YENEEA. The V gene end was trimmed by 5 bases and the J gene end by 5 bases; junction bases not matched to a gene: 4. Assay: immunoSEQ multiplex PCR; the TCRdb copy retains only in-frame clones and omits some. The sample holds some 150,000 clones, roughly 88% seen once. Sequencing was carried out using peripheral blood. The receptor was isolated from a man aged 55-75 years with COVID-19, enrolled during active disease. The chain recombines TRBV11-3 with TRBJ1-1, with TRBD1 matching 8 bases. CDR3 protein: CASSQGAGTEAFF. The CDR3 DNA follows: TGTGCCAGCAGCCAGGGGGCTGGGACTGAAGCTTTCTTT.